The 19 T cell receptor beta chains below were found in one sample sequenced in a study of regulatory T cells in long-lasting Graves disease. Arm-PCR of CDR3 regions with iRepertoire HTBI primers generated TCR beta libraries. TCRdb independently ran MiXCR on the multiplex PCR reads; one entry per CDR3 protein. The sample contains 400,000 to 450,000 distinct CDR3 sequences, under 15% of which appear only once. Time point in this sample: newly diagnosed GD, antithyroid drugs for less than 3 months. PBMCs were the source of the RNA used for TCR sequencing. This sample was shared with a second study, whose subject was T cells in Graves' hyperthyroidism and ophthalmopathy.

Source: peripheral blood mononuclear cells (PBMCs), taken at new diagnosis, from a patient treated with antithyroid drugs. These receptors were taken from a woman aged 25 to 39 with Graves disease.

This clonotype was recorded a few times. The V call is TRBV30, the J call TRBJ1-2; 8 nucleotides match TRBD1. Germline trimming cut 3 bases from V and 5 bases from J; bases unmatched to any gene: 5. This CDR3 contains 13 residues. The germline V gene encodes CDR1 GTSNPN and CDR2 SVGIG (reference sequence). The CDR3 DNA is TGTGCCTGGAGCGGGGACAGGAATTATGGCTACACCTTC. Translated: CAWSGDRNYGYTF.

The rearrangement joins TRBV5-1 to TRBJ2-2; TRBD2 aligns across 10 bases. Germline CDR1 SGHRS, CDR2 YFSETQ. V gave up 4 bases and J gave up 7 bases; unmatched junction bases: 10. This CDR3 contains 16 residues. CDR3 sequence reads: CASSPRGLAGDGELFF. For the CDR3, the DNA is TGCGCCAGCAGCCCCAGGGGTCTAGCGGGAGACGGGGAGCTGTTTTTT.

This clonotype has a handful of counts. CDR3 region: CAWSGLAGADTQYF. For the CDR3, the DNA is TGTGCCTGGAGTGGACTAGCGGGAGCAGATACGCAGTATTTT. The V gene is TRBV30, the J gene TRBJ2-3, with 12 bases that match TRBD2. The CDR3 length is 14 residues. Unmatched junction bases numbered 0, after V lost 1 base and J lost 4 bases. CDR1 is GTSNPN and CDR2 is SVGIG in the germline V gene (reference sequence).

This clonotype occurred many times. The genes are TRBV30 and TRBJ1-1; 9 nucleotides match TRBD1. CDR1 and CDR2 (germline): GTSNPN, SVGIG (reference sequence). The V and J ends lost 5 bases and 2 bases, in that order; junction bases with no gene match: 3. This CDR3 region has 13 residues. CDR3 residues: CAWAGQGNTEAFF. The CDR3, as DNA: TGTGCCTGGGCGGGACAGGGAAACACTGAAGCTTTCTTT.

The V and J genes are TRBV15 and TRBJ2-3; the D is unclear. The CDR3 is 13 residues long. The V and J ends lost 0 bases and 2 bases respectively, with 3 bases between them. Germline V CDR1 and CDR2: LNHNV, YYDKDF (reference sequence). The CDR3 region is CATSRENTDTQYF. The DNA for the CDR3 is TGTGCCACCAGCAGAGAGAACACAGATACGCAGTATTTT.

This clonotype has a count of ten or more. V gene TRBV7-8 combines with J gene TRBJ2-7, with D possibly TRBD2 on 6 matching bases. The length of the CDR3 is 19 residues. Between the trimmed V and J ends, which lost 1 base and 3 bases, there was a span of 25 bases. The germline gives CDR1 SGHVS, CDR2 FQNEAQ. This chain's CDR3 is CASSLGEDPGPPPLYEQYF. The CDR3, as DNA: TGTGCCAGCAGCTTAGGGGAGGACCCCGGGCCACCCCCGCTCTACGAGCAGTACTTC.

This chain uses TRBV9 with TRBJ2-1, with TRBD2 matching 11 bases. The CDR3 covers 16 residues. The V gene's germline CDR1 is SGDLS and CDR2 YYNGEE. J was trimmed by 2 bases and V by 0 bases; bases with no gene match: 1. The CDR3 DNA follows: TGTGCCAGCAGCGTAGCGGGACTAGCGGCCTACAATGAGCAGTTCTTC. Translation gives CASSVAGLAAYNEQFF.

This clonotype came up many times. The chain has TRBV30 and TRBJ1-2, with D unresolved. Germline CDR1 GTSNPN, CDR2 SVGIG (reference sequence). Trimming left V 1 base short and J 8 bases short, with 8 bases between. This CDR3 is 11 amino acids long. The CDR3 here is CAWSDLFGYTF. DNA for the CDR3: TGTGCCTGGAGTGACCTGTTCGGCTACACCTTC.

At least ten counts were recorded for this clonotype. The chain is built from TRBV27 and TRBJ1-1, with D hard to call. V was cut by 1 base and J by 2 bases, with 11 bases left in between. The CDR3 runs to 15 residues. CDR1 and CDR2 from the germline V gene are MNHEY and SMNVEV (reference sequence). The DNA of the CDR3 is TGTGCCAGCAGTTTATACGGAGGCGGAAACACTGAAGCTTTCTTT. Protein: CASSLYGGGNTEAFF.

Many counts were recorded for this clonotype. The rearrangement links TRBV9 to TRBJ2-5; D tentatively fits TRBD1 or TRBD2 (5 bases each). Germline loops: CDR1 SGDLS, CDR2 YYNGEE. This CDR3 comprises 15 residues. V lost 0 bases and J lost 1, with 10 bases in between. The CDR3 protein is CASSVAPGPQETQYF. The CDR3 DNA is TGTGCCAGCAGCGTAGCGCCGGGGCCCCAAGAGACCCAGTACTTC.

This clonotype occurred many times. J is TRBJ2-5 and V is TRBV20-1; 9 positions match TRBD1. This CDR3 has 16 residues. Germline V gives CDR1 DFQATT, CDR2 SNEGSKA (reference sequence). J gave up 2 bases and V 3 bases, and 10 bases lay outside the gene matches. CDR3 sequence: CSASQTGTGLQETQYF. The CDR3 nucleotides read TGCAGTGCTAGCCAAACCGGGACAGGGTTACAAGAGACCCAGTACTTC.

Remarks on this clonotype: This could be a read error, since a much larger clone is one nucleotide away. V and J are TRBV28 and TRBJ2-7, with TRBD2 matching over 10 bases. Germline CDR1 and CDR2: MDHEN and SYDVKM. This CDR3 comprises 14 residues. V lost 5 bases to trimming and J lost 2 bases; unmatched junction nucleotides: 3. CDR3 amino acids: CASSAGTSAYEQYF. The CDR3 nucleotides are TGTGCCAGCAGTGCCGGGACTAGCGCCTACGAGCAGTACTTC.

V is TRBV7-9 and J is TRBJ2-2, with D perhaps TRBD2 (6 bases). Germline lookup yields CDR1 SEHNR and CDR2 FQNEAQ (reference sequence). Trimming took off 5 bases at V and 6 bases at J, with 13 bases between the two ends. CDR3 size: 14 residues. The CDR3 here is CASSPSSAPGELFF. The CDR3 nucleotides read TGTGCCAGCAGCCCCTCTAGCGCCCCCGGGGAGCTGTTTTTT.

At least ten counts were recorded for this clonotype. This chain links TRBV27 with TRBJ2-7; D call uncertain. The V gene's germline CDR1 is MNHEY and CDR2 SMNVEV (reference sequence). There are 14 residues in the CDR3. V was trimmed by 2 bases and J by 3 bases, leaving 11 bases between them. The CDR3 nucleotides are TGTGCCAGCAGTTTAAGTGGGGAAGGCTACGAGCAGTACTTC. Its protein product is CASSLSGEGYEQYF.

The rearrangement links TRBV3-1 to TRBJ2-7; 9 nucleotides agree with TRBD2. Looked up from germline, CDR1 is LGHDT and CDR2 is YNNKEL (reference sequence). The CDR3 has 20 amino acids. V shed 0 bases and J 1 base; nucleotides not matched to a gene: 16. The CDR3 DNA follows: TGTGCCAGCAGCCAAGATCCCGGCGGGGCGGGAGGGCCTTTGTCCTACGAGCAGTACTTC. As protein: CASSQDPGGAGGPLSYEQYF.

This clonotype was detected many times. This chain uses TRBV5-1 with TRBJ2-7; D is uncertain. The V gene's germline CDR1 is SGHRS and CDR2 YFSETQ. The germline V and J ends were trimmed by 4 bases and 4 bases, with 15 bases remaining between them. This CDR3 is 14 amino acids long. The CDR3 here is CASSLTMASYEQYF. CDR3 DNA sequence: TGCGCCAGCAGCCTCACAATGGCCAGTTACGAGCAGTACTTC.

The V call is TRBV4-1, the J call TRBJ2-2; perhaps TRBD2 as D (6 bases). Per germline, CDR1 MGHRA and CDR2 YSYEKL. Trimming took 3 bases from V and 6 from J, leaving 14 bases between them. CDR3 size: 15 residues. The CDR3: CASSHLRLVPGELFF. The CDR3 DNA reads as TGCGCCAGCAGCCACCTCCGACTAGTACCCGGGGAGCTGTTTTTT.

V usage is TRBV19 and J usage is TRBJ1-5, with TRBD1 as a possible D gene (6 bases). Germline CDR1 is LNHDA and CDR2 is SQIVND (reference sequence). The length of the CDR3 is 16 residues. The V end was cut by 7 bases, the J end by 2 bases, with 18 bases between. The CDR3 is CASTKKGTIRNQPQHF. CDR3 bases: TGTGCCAGTACCAAGAAGGGGACAATACGCAATCAGCCCCAGCATTTT.

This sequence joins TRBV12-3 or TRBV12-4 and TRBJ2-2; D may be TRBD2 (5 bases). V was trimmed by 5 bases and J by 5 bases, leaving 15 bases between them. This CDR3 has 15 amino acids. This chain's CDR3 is CASSKLVTGTGELFF. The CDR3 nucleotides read TGTGCCAGCAGTAAACTAGTTACGGGGACCGGGGAGCTGTTTTTT.